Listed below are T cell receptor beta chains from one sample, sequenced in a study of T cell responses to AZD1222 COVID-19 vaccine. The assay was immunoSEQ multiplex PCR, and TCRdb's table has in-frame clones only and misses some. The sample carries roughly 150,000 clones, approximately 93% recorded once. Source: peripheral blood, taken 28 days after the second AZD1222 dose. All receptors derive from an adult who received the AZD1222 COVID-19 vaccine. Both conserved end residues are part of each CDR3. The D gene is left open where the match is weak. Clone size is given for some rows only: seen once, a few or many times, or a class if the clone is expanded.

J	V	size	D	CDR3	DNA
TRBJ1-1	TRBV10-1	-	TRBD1	CASSRDRGGTEAFF	TGCGCCAGCAGTCGAGACAGGGGTGGCACTGAAGCTTTCTTT
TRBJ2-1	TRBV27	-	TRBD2	CASSSTSGEQFF	TGTGCCAGCAGTAGCACTAGCGGGGAGCAGTTCTTC
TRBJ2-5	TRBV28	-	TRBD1	CASSRQGEGETQYF	TGTGCCAGCAGCCGACAGGGGGAAGGAGAGACCCAGTACTTC
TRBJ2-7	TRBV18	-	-	CASSPLARQAYEQYF	TGTGCCAGCTCACCACTAGCAAGACAGGCCTACGAGCAGTACTTC
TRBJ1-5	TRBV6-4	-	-	CASSDIWRRGSRSNQPQHF	TGTGCCAGCAGTGACATCTGGCGCAGGGGCTCTCGGAGCAATCAGCCCCAGCATTTT
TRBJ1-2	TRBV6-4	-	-	CASSRDGYYGYTF	TGTGCCAGCAGTCGGGACGGCTATTATGGCTACACCTTC
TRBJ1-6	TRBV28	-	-	CATLGGQGNSPLHF	TGTGCCACCCTAGGGGGTCAGGGGAATTCACCCCTCCACTTT
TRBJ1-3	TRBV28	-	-	CASTTPGNTIYF	TGTGCCAGCACGACCCCTGGAAACACCATATATTTT
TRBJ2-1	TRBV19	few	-	CASSQWNEQFF	TGTGCCAGTAGTCAATGGAATGAGCAGTTCTTC
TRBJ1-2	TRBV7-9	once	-	CASSLRGNGYTF	TGTGCCAGCAGCTTAAGAGGAAATGGCTACACCTTC
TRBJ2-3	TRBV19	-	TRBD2	CASSGLAGGPNTQYF	TGTGCCAGTAGTGGACTCGCGGGGGGACCGAATACGCAGTATTTT
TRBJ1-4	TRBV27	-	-	CASSAKGRSNEKLFF	TGTGCCAGCAGTGCCAAGGGGAGGTCGAATGAAAAACTGTTTTTT
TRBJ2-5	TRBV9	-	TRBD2	CASSVGRLAGGQQETQYF	TGTGCCAGCAGCGTAGGAAGACTAGCGGGAGGGCAACAAGAGACCCAGTACTTC
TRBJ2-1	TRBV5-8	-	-	CASSHGVVGSYNEQFF	TGTGCCAGCAGCCACGGGGTAGTCGGCTCCTACAATGAGCAGTTCTTC
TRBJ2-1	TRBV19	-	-	CASNRGREGDPLEQFF	TGTGCCAGTAATAGGGGACGTGAGGGGGATCCGCTTGAGCAGTTCTTC
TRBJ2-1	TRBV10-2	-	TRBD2	CASSEGGAGYNEQFF	TGCGCCAGCAGTGAGGGGGGAGCGGGGTACAATGAGCAGTTCTTC
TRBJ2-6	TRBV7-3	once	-	CASSLMGTGFSGANVLTF	TGTGCCAGCAGCTTAATGGGCACAGGATTCTCTGGGGCCAACGTCCTGACTTTC
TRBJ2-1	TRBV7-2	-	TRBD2	CASSLEREAPYNEQFF	TGTGCCAGCAGCTTAGAACGGGAGGCCCCGTACAATGAGCAGTTCTTC
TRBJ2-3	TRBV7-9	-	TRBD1	CASTNVKGQGEDTQYF	TGTGCCAGCACCAATGTGAAAGGACAGGGGGAAGATACGCAGTATTTT
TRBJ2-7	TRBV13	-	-	CASSLGHYEQYF	TGTGCCAGCAGCTTAGGCCACTACGAGCAGTACTTC
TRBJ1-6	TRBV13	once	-	CASSLGGKGGRSPLHF	TGTGCCAGCAGCTTAGGCGGCAAAGGGGGAAGGTCACCCCTCCACTTT
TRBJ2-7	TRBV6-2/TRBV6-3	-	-	CASSYFLPLYEQYF	TGTGCCAGCAGTTACTTTTTGCCTTTATACGAGCAGTACTTC
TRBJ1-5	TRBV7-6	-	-	CASSNPVCRKNQPQHF	TGTGCCAGCAGCAACCCTGTATGTCGTAAAAATCAGCCCCAGCATTTT
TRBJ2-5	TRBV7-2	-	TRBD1	CASSATGAETQYF	TGTGCCAGCAGCGCGACAGGGGCCGAGACCCAGTACTTC
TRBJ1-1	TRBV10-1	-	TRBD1	CASRLGQGNTEAFF	TGCGCCAGCAGGCTCGGACAGGGGAACACTGAAGCTTTCTTT
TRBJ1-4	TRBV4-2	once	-	CASSQSEKLFF	TGTGCCAGCAGCCAAAGTGAAAAACTGTTTTTT
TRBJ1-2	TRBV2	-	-	CASSDVRGGYGYTF	TGTGCCAGCAGTGATGTCAGGGGAGGTTATGGCTACACCTTC
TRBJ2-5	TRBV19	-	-	CASSIGREETQYF	TGTGCCAGTAGTATAGGCCGGGAGGAGACCCAGTACTTC
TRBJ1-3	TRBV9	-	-	CASSVDPGSTGNTIYF	TGTGCCAGCAGCGTAGATCCAGGGTCAACTGGAAACACCATATATTTT
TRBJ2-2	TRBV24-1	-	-	CATAVSNTGELFF	TGTGCCACCGCAGTATCGAACACCGGGGAGCTGTTTTTT
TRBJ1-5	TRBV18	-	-	CASSPAHSNQPQHF	TGTGCCAGCTCACCAGCACATAGCAATCAGCCCCAGCATTTT
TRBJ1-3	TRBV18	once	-	CASSPTARDLSGNTIYF	TGTGCCAGCTCACCGACCGCCCGGGACCTCTCTGGAAACACCATATATTTT
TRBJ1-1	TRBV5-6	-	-	CASSLWVPGEAFF	TGTGCCAGCAGCTTGTGGGTTCCGGGTGAAGCTTTCTTT